This entry describes one TCR beta chain. Its antigen remains undetermined. No per-base quality is available; no much larger clone lies one base away. The immunoSEQ Assay, a bias-controlled multiplex PCR, was used to amplify TCRbeta CDR3 regions from genomic DNA. Processing in the source paper ran as follows. Within the assay, amplification of reference gene primers was used to estimate how many nucleated cells each sample contained. To quantify the absolute abundance of each unique TCRbeta CDR3 rearrangement, sequence reads were collapsed and filtered. Productive Simpson clonality was computed per sample as the square root of Simpson's diversity index over productive rearrangements. This is the immuneACCESS table as TCRdb keeps it, with only in-frame sequences that have V and J called. A part of the clones is gone; compared with another copy, unresolved V genes explain less than half, and the rest is unexplained. Clone size and the V and J calls come from that table; the DNA yielded D and trimming. Within this sample are a few hundred thousand clones, with 80% of them counted one time only. The ten largest clones capture 6% to 7.5% of the sample.

The data were taken from a study of blood T cell repertoires in COVID-19 (dated by TCRdb to about 2020). Some background on the complete study: Samples from collaborators originated in the United States, Italy and Spain and spanned both the acute and convalescent phases of COVID-19. The dataset comprised deeply sampled blood TCRbeta repertoires from subjects exposed to, actively infected with, or recovered from COVID-19. The sample metadata nearly always contained a de-identified subject ID, COVID-19 status, age in years and sex. The repertoires were released in a freely available public database meant as a resource for research on the immune response to SARS-CoV-2. The material from the prospective study consisted of cDNA or gDNA derived from T cells, B-cell-depleted T cells, or PBMCs. Where available, HLA class I and class II types were taken from metadata supplied by the sample provider and were not determined by assay-based typing. The samples were drawn from two sources: the first 160 participants of the ongoing ImmuneRACE study, and fewer than 1,500 subjects contributed by 6 global collaborators.

General study outcomes and caveats: Clinical and demographic metadata were provided uncurated, with the amount varying by source and participant.

Enrolling through a virtual design, the prospective study's participants ranged in age from roughly 18 to 95 years and lived across around 25 United States geographic areas. To assign participants to cohorts, the prospective study relied on clinical history that participants themselves reported in a screening survey and a study questionnaire. In the prospective study, mobile phlebotomists collected whole blood, serum and a nasopharyngeal or oropharyngeal swab from each participant. Additional blood draws and questionnaires over an approximately two-month period could optionally be provided by prospective study participants. Before DNA extraction, prospective study blood samples were shipped either frozen or at room temperature. What was sequenced was PBMCs or T cells enriched from blood (not recorded which). The sequence derives from a woman between 35 and 50 years old with acute COVID-19.

The nucleotide sequence reads as follows: TGTGCCAGCATAGGGGGTGGGATAGCCAAAAACATTCAGTACTTC. Its translation is CASIGGGIAKNIQYF. The receptor chain draws on TRBV2 and TRBJ2-4; the D region possibly corresponds to TRBD1 (6 bases align). The trim is 7 bases for V and 0 bases for J, with a gap of 13 bases between the germline ends. According to the germline V gene, CDR1 reads SNHLY and CDR2 reads FYNNEI. The CDR3 has 15 amino acids, counting the end cysteine and phenylalanine. Only the CDR3 DNA is retained, 45 bases long and in frame from the first base.